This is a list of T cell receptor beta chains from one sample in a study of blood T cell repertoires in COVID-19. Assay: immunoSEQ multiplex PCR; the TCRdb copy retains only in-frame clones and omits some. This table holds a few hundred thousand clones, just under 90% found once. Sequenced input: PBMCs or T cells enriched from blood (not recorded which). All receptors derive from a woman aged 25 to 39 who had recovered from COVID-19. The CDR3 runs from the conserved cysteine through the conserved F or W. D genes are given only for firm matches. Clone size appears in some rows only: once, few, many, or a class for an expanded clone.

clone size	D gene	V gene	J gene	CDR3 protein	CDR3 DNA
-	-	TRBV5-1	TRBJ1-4	CASSLTGFEDEKLFF	TGCGCCAGCAGCTTGACAGGGTTCGAAGATGAAAAACTGTTTTTT
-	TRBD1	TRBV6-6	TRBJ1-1	CASSLTGGDTEAFF	TGTGCCAGCAGCTTAACAGGGGGGGACACTGAAGCTTTCTTT
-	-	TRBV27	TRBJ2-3	CASSLSSDTQYF	TGTGCCAGCAGTTTGTCATCCGATACGCAGTATTTT
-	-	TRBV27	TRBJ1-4	CASSLSSATNEKLFF	TGTGCCAGCAGTTTATCATCCGCAACTAATGAAAAACTGTTTTTT
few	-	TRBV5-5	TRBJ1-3	CASSLPQGYTIYF	TGTGCCAGCAGCTTGCCCCAGGGGTACACCATATATTTT
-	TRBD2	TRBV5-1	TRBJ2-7	CASSPLGSGAAYEQYF	TGCGCCAGCAGCCCGCTCGGTAGCGGGGCGGCCTACGAGCAGTACTTC
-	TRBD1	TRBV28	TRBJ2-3	CASSPTGTGDTDTQYF	TGTGCCAGCAGTCCGACCGGGACAGGGGACACAGATACGCAGTATTTT
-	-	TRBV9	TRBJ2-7	CASSFNRPGTYEQYF	TGTGCCAGCAGCTTCAATCGCCCAGGGACCTACGAGCAGTACTTC
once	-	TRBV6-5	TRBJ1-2	CASSYLDRFYGYTF	TGTGCCAGCAGTTATCTGGACAGATTCTATGGCTACACCTTC
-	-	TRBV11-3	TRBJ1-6	CASSFQDNSPLHF	TGTGCCAGCAGCTTCCAGGATAATTCACCCCTCCACTTT
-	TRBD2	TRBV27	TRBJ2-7	CASRGVRVTGTSGQLGQYF	TGTGCCAGCAGGGGTGTGAGAGTAACCGGGACTAGCGGACAATTGGGGCAGTACTTC
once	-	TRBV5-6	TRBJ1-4	CASSPEQGLNEKLFF	TGTGCCAGCAGCCCGGAACAGGGTCTGAATGAAAAACTGTTTTTT
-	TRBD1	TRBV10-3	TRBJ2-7	CAIGDRYYEQYF	TGTGCCATCGGGGACAGGTACTACGAGCAGTACTTC
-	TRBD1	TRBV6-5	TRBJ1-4	CASSPQGGDEKLFF	TGTGCCAGCAGTCCACAGGGGGGAGATGAAAAACTGTTTTTT
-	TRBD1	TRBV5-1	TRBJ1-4	CASSTDRGNEKLFF	TGCGCCAGCAGCACGGACAGGGGTAATGAAAAACTGTTTTTT
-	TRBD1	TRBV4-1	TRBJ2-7	CASSQTRGDRTYEQYF	TGCGCCAGCAGCCAAACCCGAGGGGACAGGACCTACGAGCAGTACTTC
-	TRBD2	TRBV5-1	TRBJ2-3	CASSLTRLAGVSDTQYF	TGCGCCAGCAGCTTGACCAGACTAGCGGGAGTCTCAGATACGCAGTATTTT
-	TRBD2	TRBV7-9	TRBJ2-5	CASSLARSGRDGETQYF	TGTGCCAGCAGCTTAGCTCGCAGCGGGAGGGATGGGGAGACCCAGTACTTC
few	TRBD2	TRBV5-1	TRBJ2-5	CASSLVLAGGETQYF	TGCGCCAGCAGCTTGGTACTAGCGGGAGGAGAGACCCAGTACTTC
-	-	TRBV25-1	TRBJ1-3	CASGAGAGNTIYF	TGTGCCAGCGGCGCGGGAGCTGGAAACACCATATATTTT
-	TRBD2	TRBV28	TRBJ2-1	CASGASGSHNEQFF	TGTGCCAGCGGCGCTAGCGGGAGCCACAATGAGCAGTTCTTC
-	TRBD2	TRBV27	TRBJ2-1	CASSPTVAGRNNEQFF	TGTGCCAGCAGTCCTACGGTAGCGGGCAGAAACAATGAGCAGTTCTTC
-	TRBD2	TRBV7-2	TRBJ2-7	CASSQLLAGAWAREQYF	TGTGCCAGCAGCCAACTACTAGCGGGAGCTTGGGCGCGTGAGCAGTACTTC
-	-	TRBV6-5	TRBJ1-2	CASSYGGVSNYGYTF	TGTGCCAGCAGTTACGGGGGCGTCTCGAACTATGGCTACACCTTC
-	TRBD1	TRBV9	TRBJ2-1	CASAGTSWDSEQFF	TGTGCCAGTGCCGGGACATCTTGGGACAGTGAGCAGTTCTTC
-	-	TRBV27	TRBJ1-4	CASSLGAPNEKLFF	TGTGCCAGCAGTTTAGGGGCCCCAAATGAAAAACTGTTTTTT
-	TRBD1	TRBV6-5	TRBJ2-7	CASSYSTGNRHEQYF	TGTGCCAGCAGTTACTCGACAGGGAACCGACACGAGCAGTACTTC
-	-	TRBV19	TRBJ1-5	CASTGVVNQPQHF	TGTGCCAGTACGGGGGTCGTCAATCAGCCCCAGCATTTT
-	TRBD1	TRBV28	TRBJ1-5	CASSLPGGYQPQHF	TGTGCCAGCAGTTTGCCAGGGGGCTATCAGCCCCAGCATTTT
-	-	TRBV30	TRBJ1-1	CAWRPGRNTEAFF	TGTGCCTGGAGACCGGGAAGGAACACTGAAGCTTTCTTT
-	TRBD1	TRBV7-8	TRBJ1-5	CASSRGGTGFGNQPQHF	TGTGCCAGCAGCCGAGGGGGGACAGGGTTTGGCAATCAGCCCCAGCATTTT
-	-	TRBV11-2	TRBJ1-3	CASSFSRGFGNTIYF	TGTGCCAGCAGCTTTAGTAGGGGTTTTGGAAACACCATATATTTT
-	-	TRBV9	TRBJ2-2	CASSVDWNTGELFF	TGTGCCAGCAGCGTTGACTGGAACACCGGGGAGCTGTTTTTT
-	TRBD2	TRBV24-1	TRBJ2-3	CATSDPGLAGGFADTQYF	TGTGCCACCAGTGATCCGGGACTAGCGGGAGGGTTCGCAGATACGCAGTATTTT
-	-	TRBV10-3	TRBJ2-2	CAIRALANTGELFF	TGTGCCATCAGGGCCCTCGCGAACACCGGGGAGCTGTTTTTT
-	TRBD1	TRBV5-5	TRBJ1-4	CASSFLGTGDEKLFF	TGTGCCAGCAGCTTCCTTGGGACAGGGGATGAAAAACTGTTTTTT
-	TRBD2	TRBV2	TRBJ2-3	CASTFGLVGTDTQYF	TGTGCCAGCACCTTCGGACTAGTTGGCACAGATACGCAGTATTTT
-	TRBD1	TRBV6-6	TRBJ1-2	CASSPGTGIYGYTF	TGTGCCAGCAGTCCGGGGACAGGGATCTATGGCTACACCTTC
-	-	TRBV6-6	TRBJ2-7	CASSTDRFPYEQYF	TGTGCCAGCAGCACAGACAGGTTTCCCTACGAGCAGTACTTC
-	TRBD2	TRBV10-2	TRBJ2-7	CASEFDSGGSYEQYF	TGCGCCAGCGAGTTCGACTCGGGGGGAAGCTACGAGCAGTACTTC
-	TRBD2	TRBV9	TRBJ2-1	CASSEGGRLTPNEQFF	TGTGCCAGCAGCGAAGGCGGGAGACTTACCCCCAATGAGCAGTTCTTC
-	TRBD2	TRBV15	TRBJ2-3	CATSRDQVAGGYTDTQYF	TGTGCCACCAGCAGAGATCAGGTAGCGGGAGGCTATACAGATACGCAGTATTTT
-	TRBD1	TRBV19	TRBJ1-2	CASITRGPYRPYGYTF	TGTGCCAGTATAACCAGGGGGCCGTACCGCCCCTATGGCTACACCTTC
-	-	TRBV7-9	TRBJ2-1	CASSLEGRGYNEQFF	TGTGCCAGCAGCTTAGAGGGAAGGGGATACAATGAGCAGTTCTTC
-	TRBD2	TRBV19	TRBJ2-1	CASSILAGGHEQFF	TGTGCCAGTAGTATACTAGCGGGAGGGCATGAGCAGTTCTTC
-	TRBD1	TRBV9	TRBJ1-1	CASSVETGGYVNTEAFF	TGTGCCAGCAGCGTAGAGACAGGGGGCTATGTGAACACTGAAGCTTTCTTT
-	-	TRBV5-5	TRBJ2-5	CASSLVYGEETQYF	TGTGCCAGCAGCTTGGTTTACGGGGAAGAGACCCAGTACTTC
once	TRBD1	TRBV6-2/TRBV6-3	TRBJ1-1	CASSQGAVNTEAFF	TGTGCCAGCAGCCAGGGGGCGGTGAACACTGAAGCTTTCTTT
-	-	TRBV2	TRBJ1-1	CASKAGWGTEAFF	TGTGCCAGCAAGGCAGGGTGGGGCACTGAAGCTTTCTTT
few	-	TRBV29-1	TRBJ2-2	CSVELPPGTGELFF	TGCAGCGTTGAATTACCCCCGGGGACCGGGGAGCTGTTTTTT
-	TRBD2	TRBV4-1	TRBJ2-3	CASSQGRGFTDTQYF	TGCGCCAGCAGCCAAGGGCGGGGGTTCACAGATACGCAGTATTTT
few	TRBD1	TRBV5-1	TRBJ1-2	CASSGGGQGLDTF	TGCGCCAGCAGCGGAGGAGGACAGGGGCTGGACACCTTC
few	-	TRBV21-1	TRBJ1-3	CASSKGQGNGNTIYF	TGTGCCAGCAGCAAGGGACAGGGGAATGGAAACACCATATATTTT
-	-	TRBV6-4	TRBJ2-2	CACRLQSNTGELFF	TGTGCCTGTCGACTGCAATCGAACACCGGGGAGCTGTTTTTT
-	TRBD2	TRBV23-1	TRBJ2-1	CASSQPRSGRPNNEQFF	TGCGCCAGCAGTCAACCGCGTAGCGGGAGACCCAACAATGAGCAGTTCTTC
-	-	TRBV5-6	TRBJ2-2	CASNPGANTGELFF	TGTGCCAGCAACCCAGGGGCGAACACCGGGGAGCTGTTTTTT
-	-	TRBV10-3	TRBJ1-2	CAITEGGGSYTF	TGTGCCATCACCGAGGGTGGGGGGAGTTACACCTTC